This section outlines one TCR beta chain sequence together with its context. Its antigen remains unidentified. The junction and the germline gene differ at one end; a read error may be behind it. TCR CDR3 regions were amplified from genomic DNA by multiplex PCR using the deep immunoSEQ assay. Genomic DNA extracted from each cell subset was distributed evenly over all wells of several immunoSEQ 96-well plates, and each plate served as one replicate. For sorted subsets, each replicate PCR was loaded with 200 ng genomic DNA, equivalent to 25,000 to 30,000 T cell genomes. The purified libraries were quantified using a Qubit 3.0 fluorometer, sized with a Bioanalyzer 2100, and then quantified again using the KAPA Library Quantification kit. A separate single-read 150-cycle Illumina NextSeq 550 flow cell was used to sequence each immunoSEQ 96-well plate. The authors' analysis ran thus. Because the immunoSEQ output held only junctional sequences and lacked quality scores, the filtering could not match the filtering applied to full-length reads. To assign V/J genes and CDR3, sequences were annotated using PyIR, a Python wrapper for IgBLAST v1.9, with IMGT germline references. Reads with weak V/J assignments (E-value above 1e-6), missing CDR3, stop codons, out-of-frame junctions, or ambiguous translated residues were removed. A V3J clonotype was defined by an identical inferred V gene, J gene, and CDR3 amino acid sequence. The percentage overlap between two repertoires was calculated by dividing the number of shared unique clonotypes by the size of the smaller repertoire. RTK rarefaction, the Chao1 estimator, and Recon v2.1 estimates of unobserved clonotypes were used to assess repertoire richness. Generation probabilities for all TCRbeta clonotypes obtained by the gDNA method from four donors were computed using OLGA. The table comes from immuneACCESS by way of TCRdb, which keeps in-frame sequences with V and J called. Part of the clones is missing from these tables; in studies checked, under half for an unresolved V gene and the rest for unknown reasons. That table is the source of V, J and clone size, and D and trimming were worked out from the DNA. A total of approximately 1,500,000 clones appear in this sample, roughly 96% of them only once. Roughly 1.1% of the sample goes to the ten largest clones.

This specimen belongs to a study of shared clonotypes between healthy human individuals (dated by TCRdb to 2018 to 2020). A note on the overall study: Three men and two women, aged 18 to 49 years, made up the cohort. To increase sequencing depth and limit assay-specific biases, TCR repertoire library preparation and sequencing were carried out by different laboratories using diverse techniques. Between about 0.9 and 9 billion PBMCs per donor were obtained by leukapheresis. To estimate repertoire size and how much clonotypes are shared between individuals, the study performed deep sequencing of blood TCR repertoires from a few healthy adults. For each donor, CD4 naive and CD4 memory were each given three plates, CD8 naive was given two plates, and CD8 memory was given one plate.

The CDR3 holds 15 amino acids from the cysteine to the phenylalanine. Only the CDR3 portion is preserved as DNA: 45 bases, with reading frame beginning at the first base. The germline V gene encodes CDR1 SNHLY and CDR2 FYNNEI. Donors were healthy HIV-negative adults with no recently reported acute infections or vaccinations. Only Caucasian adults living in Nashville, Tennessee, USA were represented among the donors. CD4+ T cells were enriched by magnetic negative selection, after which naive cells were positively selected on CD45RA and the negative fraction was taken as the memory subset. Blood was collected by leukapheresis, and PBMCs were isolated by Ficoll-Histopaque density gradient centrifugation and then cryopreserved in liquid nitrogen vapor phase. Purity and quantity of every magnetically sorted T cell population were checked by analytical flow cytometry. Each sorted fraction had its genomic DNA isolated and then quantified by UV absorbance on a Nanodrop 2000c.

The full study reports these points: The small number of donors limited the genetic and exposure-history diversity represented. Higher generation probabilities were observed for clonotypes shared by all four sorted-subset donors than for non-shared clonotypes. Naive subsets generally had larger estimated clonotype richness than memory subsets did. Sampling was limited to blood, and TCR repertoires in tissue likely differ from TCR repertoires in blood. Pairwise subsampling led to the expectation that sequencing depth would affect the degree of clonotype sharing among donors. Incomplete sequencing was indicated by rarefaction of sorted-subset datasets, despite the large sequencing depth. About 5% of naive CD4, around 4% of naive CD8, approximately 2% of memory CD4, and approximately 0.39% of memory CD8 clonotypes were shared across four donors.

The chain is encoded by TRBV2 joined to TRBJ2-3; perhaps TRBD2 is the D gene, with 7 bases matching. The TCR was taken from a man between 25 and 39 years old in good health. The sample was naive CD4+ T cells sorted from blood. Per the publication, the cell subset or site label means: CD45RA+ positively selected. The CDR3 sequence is CASSEEGGSYLLQYF. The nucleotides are TGTGCCAGCAGCGAAGAGGGGGGGTCCTACCTTTTGCAGTATTTT.